This T cell receptor beta chain derives from a study of response to subunit inactivated influenza vaccine. TCRdb passed the RT-PCR reads through MiXCR, listing each CDR3 protein once. The data hold just under 250,000 distinct CDR3 sequences, with 12% observed a single time. As concerns this clonotype: Its specificity is unknown.

The J segment lost 4 bases and the V segment lost 6 bases, leaving 10 bases of the junction unmatched. The V gene's germline CDR1 is DFQATT and CDR2 SNEGSKA (reference sequence). CDR3 size: 15 residues. Study-wide points: With each seasonal influenza vaccination, the authors suggested, few new T cells are recruited.

The sample in question was non-naive T cells sorted from PBMCs, obtained 14 to 15 days before vaccination. The TCR originated in a man aged 50 or older who received an inactivated influenza vaccine. The genes are TRBV20-1 and TRBJ2-5; 11 nucleotides line up with TRBD2. CDR3: CSAGSSGRARETQYF. The CDR3 nucleotides read TGCAGTGCGGGGAGTAGCGGGAGGGCCCGAGAGACCCAGTACTTC.